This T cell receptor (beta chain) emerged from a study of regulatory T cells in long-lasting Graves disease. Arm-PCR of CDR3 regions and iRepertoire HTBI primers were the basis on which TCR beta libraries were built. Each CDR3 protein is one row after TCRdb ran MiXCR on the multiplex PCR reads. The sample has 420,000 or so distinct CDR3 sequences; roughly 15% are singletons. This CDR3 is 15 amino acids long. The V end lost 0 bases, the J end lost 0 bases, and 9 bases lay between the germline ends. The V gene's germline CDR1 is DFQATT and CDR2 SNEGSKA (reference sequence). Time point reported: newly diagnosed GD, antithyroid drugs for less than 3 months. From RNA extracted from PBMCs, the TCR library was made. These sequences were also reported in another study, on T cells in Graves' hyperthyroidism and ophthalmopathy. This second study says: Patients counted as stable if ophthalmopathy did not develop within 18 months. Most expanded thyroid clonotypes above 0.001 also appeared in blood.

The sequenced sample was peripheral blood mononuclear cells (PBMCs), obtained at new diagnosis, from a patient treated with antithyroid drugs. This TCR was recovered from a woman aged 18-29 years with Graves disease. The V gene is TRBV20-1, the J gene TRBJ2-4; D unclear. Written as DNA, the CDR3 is TGCAGTGCTAGAGATGGTGGCTTAGCCAAAAACATTCAGTACTTC. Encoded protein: CSARDGGLAKNIQYF.